Reported below is one T cell receptor (beta chain). Its antigen is undetermined. The sample originates from a study of cytomegalovirus exposure and HLA in healthy donors. CDR1 is LNHDA and CDR2 is SQIVND in the germline V gene (reference sequence). The V end was cut by 5 bases, the J end by 3 bases, with 14 bases between. The CDR3 spans 14 residues. Vbeta (60) and Jbeta (13) primers were used in the PCR. The protocol was immunoSEQ multiplex PCR, while the TCRdb copy is restricted to in-frame clones and leaves out a portion. This table holds more than 85,000 clones, 13% to 15% found once. General study results and limits: Donors belonging to an Asian-associated ancestry cluster reportedly showed fewer N-insertions in productive TCRs than the approximately 680-donor mean, according to what a later analysis found. A few CMV-associated chains were confirmed in vitro to be specific for CMV antigens.

This chain connects TRBV19 to TRBJ2-7, with D maybe TRBD2 (5 bases). The receptor comes from a female donor in good health and CMV-seronegative. The specimen was PBMCs. Here the CDR3 reads CASSSSGTVYEQYF. The CDR3 DNA reads TGTGCCAGTAGTTCAAGCGGTACCGTCTACGAGCAGTACTTC.